These 13 T cell receptor beta chains originate from one sample sequenced in a study of blood T cell repertoires in COVID-19. Method: immunoSEQ multiplex PCR; TCRdb's copy keeps in-frame clones and lacks some. The data show tens of thousands of clones, with roughly four fifths seen just once and about 1.8% held by the top ten. The sequencing input was peripheral blood. These TCRs come from a woman aged 60-75 years with acute or convalescent COVID-19.

The DNA of the CDR3 is TGTGCCAGTAGTATGTCGGGGACAGGCTTCAATGAGCAGTTCTTC. Protein: CASSMSGTGFNEQFF. The chain is built from TRBV19 and TRBJ2-1, with 8 bases that match TRBD1. J lost 6 bases, V lost 3 bases, and 7 bases had no gene match. The CDR3 length is 15 residues. Germline V gene data show CDR1 as LNHDA and CDR2 as SQIVND (reference sequence).

This clone was recorded only once. The genes are TRBV11-2 and TRBJ1-2; D is uncertain. The germline CDR1 and CDR2 sequences are SGHAT and FQNNGV. The CDR3 length is 13 residues. Deletions cut 1 base from V and 2 bases from J, with 5 bases between. The CDR3 reads CASSLAGNYGYTF. Here the CDR3 DNA reads TGTGCCAGCAGCTTAGCGGGAAACTATGGCTACACCTTC.

This chain uses TRBV6-5 with TRBJ2-4, with 7 bases matching TRBD2. CDR1 MNHEY and CDR2 SVGAGI come from the germline V gene. The CDR3 has 14 residues. The V gene end was trimmed by 6 bases and the J gene end by 1 base; junction bases not matched to a gene: 3. CDR3 DNA sequence: TGTGCCAGCAGAACTAGCGCTGCCAAAAACATTCAGTACTTC. Amino acids: CASRTSAAKNIQYF.

This rearrangement joins TRBV5-3 to TRBJ1-6; TRBD1 aligns across 9 bases. TRBV5-3 is an ORF, and what it does is uncertain. The CDR3 has 20 amino acids. The trim removed 0 bases at V and 1 base at J, leaving 11 bases unmatched. CDR3: CARSLVLGQGERSYNSPLHF. The CDR3 DNA follows: TGTGCCAGAAGCTTGGTACTGGGACAGGGAGAAAGGTCCTATAATTCACCCCTCCACTTT.

The chain joins TRBV3-1 (or the pseudogene TRBV3-2) to TRBJ2-1, with TRBD1 identical over 7 bases. There are 15 residues in the CDR3. Germline-derived CDR1 and CDR2 are LGHDT and YNNKEL (reference sequence). Germline trimming cut 2 bases from V and 2 bases from J; bases unmatched to any gene: 3. DNA of the CDR3: TGTGCCAGCAGCCAAACAGGGGCGACCTACAATGAGCAGTTCTTC. Translation gives CASSQTGATYNEQFF.

V gene TRBV6-1 combines with J gene TRBJ1-5; D gene unclear. Germline V lookup: CDR1 MNHNS, CDR2 SASEGT. The CDR3 spans 15 residues. V lost 3 bases, J lost 7 bases, and 16 bases lay in between. CDR3 coding DNA: TGTGCCAGCAGTGATAACCGCGGGAGGGTGCAGCCCCAGCATTTT. This encodes CASSDNRGRVQPQHF.

This clone has more than one count but fewer than ten. This chain joins TRBV18 and TRBJ1-5; D is ambiguous. The CDR3 is made up of 11 amino acids. The V end lost 6 bases, the J end lost 5 bases, and 5 bases lay between the germline ends. Germline CDR1 reads KGHSH; CDR2 reads LQKENI. This CDR3 reads CASSPDQPQHF. Written as DNA, the CDR3 is TGTGCCAGCTCCCCGGATCAGCCCCAGCATTTT. The full variable domain, with the rest looked up from reference TRBV18 and TRBJ1-5, is NAGVMQNPRHLVRRRGQEARLRCSPMKGHSHVYWYRQLPEEGLKFMVYLQKENIIDESGMPKERFSAEFPKEGPSILRIQQVVRGDSAAYFCASSPDQPQHFGDGTRLSIL.

This clone appeared once. The CDR3 DNA is TGTGCCAGCAGTGGGGGACAGGGGGTCAATCAGCCCCAGCATTTT. It translates to CASSGGQGVNQPQHF. J is TRBJ1-5 and V is TRBV2; 11 bases map to TRBD1. Germline lookup yields CDR1 SNHLY and CDR2 FYNNEI. J was trimmed by 3 bases and V by 4 bases; bases with no gene match: 2. This CDR3 has 15 residues.

The chain links TRBV19 to TRBJ2-5; D is possibly TRBD2 (5 bases). Per germline, CDR1 LNHDA and CDR2 SQIVND (reference sequence). The CDR3 loop spans 13 amino acids. The ends were cut back, 5 bases at V and 5 bases at J, with 12 bases in the middle. The CDR3 sequence: CASSFSRGETQYF. CDR3 bases: TGTGCCAGTAGTTTTTCCAGAGGGGAGACCCAGTACTTC. Full variable domain (remainder filled in from reference TRBV19 and TRBJ2-5): DGGITQSPKYLFRKEGQNVTLSCEQNLNHDAMYWYRQDPGQGLRLIYYSQIVNDFQKGDIAEGYSVSREKKESFPLTVTSAQKNPTAFYLCASSFSRGETQYFGPGTRLLVL.

The chain carries TRBV24-1 and TRBJ2-2; 8 nucleotides match TRBD1. The germline V gene encodes CDR1 KGHDR and CDR2 SFDVKD. Trimming removed 4 bases from V and 4 bases from J; junction bases left unmatched: 7. The CDR3 totals 16 residues. Here the CDR3 reads CATSDPQGGGTGELFF. CDR3 DNA: TGTGCCACCAGTGACCCACAGGGGGGCGGCACCGGGGAGCTGTTTTTT.

This clone showed up just a few times. The chain uses TRBV19 and TRBJ1-5, with 9 bases identical to TRBD1. V dropped 5 bases and J dropped 7; count of bases not matched to a gene: 9. The germline gives CDR1 LNHDA, CDR2 SQIVND (reference sequence). The CDR3 runs 15 residues. DNA of the CDR3: TGTGCCAGTAGTCCCACAGGGGGCGAGTTCCAGCCCCAGCATTTT. Its translation is CASSPTGGEFQPQHF. Full variable domain (outside the CDR3, taken from reference TRBV19 and TRBJ1-5): DGGITQSPKYLFRKEGQNVTLSCEQNLNHDAMYWYRQDPGQGLRLIYYSQIVNDFQKGDIAEGYSVSREKKESFPLTVTSAQKNPTAFYLCASSPTGGEFQPQHFGDGTRLSIL.

The rearrangement joins TRBV6-5 to TRBJ1-3; 9 bases are a match to TRBD1. The ends lost 5 bases at V and 2 bases at J; junction bases unmatched: 1. CDR1 MNHEY and CDR2 SVGAGI come from the germline V gene. The CDR3 is made up of 14 amino acids. In DNA form, the CDR3 reads TGTGCCAGCAGTCGGACAGGGGCTGGAAACACCATATATTTT. Protein: CASSRTGAGNTIYF.

The J gene is TRBJ2-7, the V gene TRBV27; TRBD2 matches at 10 bases. V was clipped by 4 bases and J by 1 base; unmatched bases: 7. The CDR3 has 16 residues. The V gene's germline CDR1 is MNHEY and CDR2 SMNVEV (reference sequence). CDR3 in DNA: TGTGCCAGCAGTTCCCATAGCGGGAGGACTTCCTACGAGCAGTACTTC. Protein sequence: CASSSHSGRTSYEQYF.